Listed here are 15 T cell receptor beta chains from one sample, sequenced in a study of response to subunit inactivated influenza vaccine. TCRdb independently ran MiXCR on the RT-PCR reads; one entry per CDR3 protein. The profile covers about 180,000 distinct CDR3 sequences, with around 9% appearing a single time and roughly a tenth taken by the ten largest. This specimen consisted of non-naive T cells sorted from PBMCs, obtained on the day of vaccination. The receptors come from a man in his fifties or sixties who received an inactivated influenza vaccine.

This clonotype was recorded many times. This chain connects TRBV4-2 to TRBJ1-1, with a weak D call TRBD1 (6 bases). Trimming left V 0 bases short and J 4 bases short, with 12 bases between. The CDR3 sequence is 15 residues long. Germline loops: CDR1 LGHNA, CDR2 YNFKEQ. DNA for the CDR3: TGTGCCAGCAGCCAAGATTGGTTAGGGGGCACTGAAGCTTTCTTT. It is translated as CASSQDWLGGTEAFF.

This clonotype was seen a few times. J is TRBJ1-2 and V is TRBV7-2, with D unclear. Germline V gene sequence: CDR1 SGHTA, CDR2 FQGNSA. The length of the CDR3 is 14 residues. Trimming shortened V by 1 base and J by 4 bases, and 10 bases separated the two germline ends. The CDR3 region is CASSLVLGTYGYTF. The CDR3 coding sequence is TGTGCCAGCAGCTTAGTTCTGGGCACCTATGGCTACACCTTC.

This clonotype showed up many times. An end of the junction differs from the germline gene, which may be a read error. The chain carries TRBV7-7 and TRBJ2-5; TRBD1 matches 8 bases. The CDR3 length is 15 residues. The germline V gene encodes CDR1 SSHAT and CDR2 FNYEAQ (reference sequence). The DNA of the CDR3 is TGTGCTAGCAGCCAGGGACAGGACAACCAAGAGACCCAGTACTTC. Residues: CASSQGQDNQETQYF. The full variable domain, with the rest looked up from reference TRBV7-7 and TRBJ2-5, is GAGVSQSPRYKVTKRGQDVTLRCDPISSHATLYWYQQALGQGPEFLTYFNYEAQPDKSGLPSDRFSAERPEGSISTLTIQRTEQRDSAMYRCASSQGQDNQETQYFGPGTRLLVL.

This clonotype was seen many times. The V and J genes are TRBV5-6 and TRBJ2-7; no reliable D call. Trimming shortened V by 1 base and J by 0 bases, and 14 bases separated the two germline ends. CDR3 length: 16 residues. The germline V gene has CDR1 SGHDT and CDR2 YYEEEE. CDR3: CASSLFFPIISYEQYF. The DNA of the CDR3 is TGTGCCAGCAGCTTGTTCTTTCCGATCATCTCCTACGAGCAGTACTTC.

The table lists this clonotype with many counts. The rearrangement uses TRBV24-1 and TRBJ2-3, with D perhaps matching TRBD1 or TRBD2 (6 bases each). Germline V CDR1 and CDR2: KGHDR, SFDVKD. Trimming stripped 1 base from V and 3 bases from J, with 19 bases between. This CDR3 has 18 residues. CDR3 residues: CATSDFSGSWGATDTQYF. CDR3 coding DNA: TGTGCCACCAGTGATTTCTCCGGAAGCTGGGGGGCAACAGATACGCAGTATTTT.

V and J are TRBV6-1 and TRBJ1-5; no clear D. Trimming pared 6 bases from V and 8 bases from J, leaving 17 bases between. This CDR3 contains 14 residues. Looked up from germline, CDR1 is MNHNS and CDR2 is SASEGT. The CDR3 protein is CASSPGLGLEPQHF. The CDR3 nucleotides are TGTGCCAGCAGCCCCGGGTTAGGTTTAGAGCCCCAGCATTTT.

In this sample, this clonotype turned up many times. The rearrangement uses TRBV4-2 and TRBJ2-2; a possible D gene is TRBD2 (6 bases). The V and J ends lost 2 bases and 2 bases respectively, with 9 bases between them. CDR1 and CDR2 from the germline V gene are LGHNA and YNFKEQ. This CDR3 contains 15 residues. The CDR3 DNA is TGTGCCAGCAGCCAACGGGGGAGCAACACCGGGGAGCTGTTTTTT. The encoded protein is CASSQRGSNTGELFF.

This clonotype was seen a handful of times. The V gene is TRBV6-1, the J gene TRBJ2-2, with TRBD1 matching over 8 bases. V lost 5 bases to trimming and J lost 9 bases; unmatched junction nucleotides: 5. The germline V gene has CDR1 MNHNS and CDR2 SASEGT. There are 13 residues in the CDR3. This CDR3 reads CASSRTGFRELFF. As DNA, the CDR3 is TGTGCCAGCAGTAGGACAGGGTTCAGGGAGCTGTTTTTT.

This clonotype was seen only a few times. The rearrangement uses TRBV20-1 and TRBJ2-2; D might be TRBD1 (6 bases). The CDR3 length is 16 residues. CDR1 is DFQATT and CDR2 is SNEGSKA in the germline V gene (reference sequence). With 0 bases removed from V and 3 bases from J, the gap between germline ends came to 14 bases. In DNA, the CDR3 is TGCAGTGCTAGAGATTCCCGACAGGTGGACACCGGGGAGCTGTTTTTT. Its translation: CSARDSRQVDTGELFF.

In this sample, this clonotype turned up a few times. J is TRBJ1-1 and V is TRBV2; perhaps TRBD1 as D (5 bases). V shed 7 bases and J shed 11 bases, with 17 bases lying between them. This CDR3 region has 12 residues. The germline V gene has CDR1 SNHLY and CDR2 FYNNEI. In nucleotides, the CDR3 is TGTGCCAGCACCTCCCAGGGAGCTTGGGCTTTCTTT. It specifies CASTSQGAWAFF.

This clonotype was counted between two and nine times. The genes are TRBV2 and TRBJ2-7; the D gene could be TRBD1 or TRBD2 (5 bases each). CDR3 size: 13 residues. V gave up 6 bases and J gave up 7 bases, with 16 bases separating them. Per the germline V gene, CDR1 is SNHLY and CDR2 is FYNNEI. For the CDR3, the DNA is TGTGCCAGCAGCCTAACAGGATCGGGAGAGCAGTACTTC. It is translated as CASSLTGSGEQYF.

Ten or more counts support this clonotype. The gene calls are TRBV5-1 and TRBJ2-1; D possibly uses TRBD1 or TRBD2 (5 bases each). The CDR3 sequence is 14 residues long. The germline gives CDR1 SGHRS, CDR2 YFSETQ. Trimming took 0 bases from V and 8 from J, leaving 12 bases between them. The CDR3 sequence is CASSLGFRDDEQFF. CDR3 coding DNA: TGCGCCAGCAGCTTGGGGTTCAGGGACGATGAGCAGTTCTTC.

Remarks on this clonotype: One junction end disagrees with the germline gene, perhaps due to a read error. The chain uses TRBV9 and TRBJ2-7; perhaps TRBD1 as D (6 bases). CDR3 length: 15 residues. Germline V gene lookup returns CDR1 SGDLS and CDR2 YYNGEE. CDR3 amino acids: CASSVWGRSSDEQYF. The CDR3 nucleotides are TGTGCCAGCAGCGTATGGGGGCGGTCCTCCGACGAGCAGTACTTC.

The V gene is TRBV2, the J gene TRBJ2-4, with 10 bases lining up with TRBD2. CDR3 size: 16 residues. CDR1 and CDR2 (germline): SNHLY, FYNNEI. V was clipped by 7 bases and J by 0 bases; unmatched bases: 6. DNA of the CDR3: TGTGCCAGCACTGGACTAGCGGCTGAAGCCAAAAACATTCAGTACTTC. It codes for CASTGLAAEAKNIQYF. The full variable domain, with the rest looked up from reference TRBV2 and TRBJ2-4, is EPEVTQTPSHQVTQMGQEVILRCVPISNHLYFYWYRQILGQKVEFLVSFYNNEISEKSEIFDDQFSVERPDGSNFTLKIRSTKLEDSAMYFCASTGLAAEAKNIQYFGAGTRLSVL.

V usage is TRBV6-2 or TRBV6-3 and J usage is TRBJ2-3, with 7 bases matching TRBD1. The CDR3 length is 14 residues. V was clipped by 5 bases and J by 6 bases; unmatched bases: 8. The germline V gene encodes CDR1 MNHEY and CDR2 SVGEGT. CDR3 protein: CASSALDREDTQYF. The CDR3 DNA sequence: TGTGCCAGCAGTGCCCTTGACAGGGAGGATACGCAGTATTTT.